This T cell receptor beta chain was sequenced during a study of OX40 agonist ivuxolimab in advanced cancers. At the level of the study: Cancers in dose escalation were hepatocellular, melanoma, renal cell and head and neck. Three individuals attained partial responses, comprising one hepatocellular carcinoma case and two cutaneous melanoma cases. Study-level points and caveats: Some patients who did not respond also had low normalized T-cell clonal expansion.

Using immunoSEQ multiplex PCR, the repertoire was profiled, and TCRdb retains in-frame clones only, with some absent. The sample includes 80,000 to 100,000 clones, roughly 89% seen only once; the top ten take roughly 0.84%. To note about this clone: Its matching antigen is unknown.

This sequence originates from an adult with an advanced solid tumor such as melanoma, head and neck, liver or kidney cancer. The source was CD4+ or CD8+ T cells sorted from blood, collected in a trial of the OX40 agonist ivuxolimab.

The chain's CDR3 is CASSAVGGATEAFF. In DNA form, the CDR3 reads TGTGCCAGCAGCGCGGTCGGGGGAGCCACTGAAGCTTTCTTT. The V gene is TRBV6-4, the J gene TRBJ1-1; D may be TRBD1 (5 bases). The V end lost 6 bases, the J end lost 4 bases, and 15 bases lay between the germline ends. CDR1 is MRHNA and CDR2 is SNTAGT in the germline V gene. The CDR3 is 14 residues long.